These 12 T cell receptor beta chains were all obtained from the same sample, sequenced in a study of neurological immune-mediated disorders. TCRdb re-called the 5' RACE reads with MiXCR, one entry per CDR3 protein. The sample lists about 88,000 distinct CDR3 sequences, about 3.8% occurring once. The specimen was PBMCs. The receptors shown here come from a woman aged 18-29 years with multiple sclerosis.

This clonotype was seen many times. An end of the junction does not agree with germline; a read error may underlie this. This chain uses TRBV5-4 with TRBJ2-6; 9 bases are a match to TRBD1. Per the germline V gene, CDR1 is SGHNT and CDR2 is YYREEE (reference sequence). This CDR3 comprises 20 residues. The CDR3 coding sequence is TGTGCCAGCAGCTTGGCTACTTTGGGACAGGGATTTTCTGGCGCCAACGTCCTGACTTTC. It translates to CASSLATLGQGFSGANVLTF.

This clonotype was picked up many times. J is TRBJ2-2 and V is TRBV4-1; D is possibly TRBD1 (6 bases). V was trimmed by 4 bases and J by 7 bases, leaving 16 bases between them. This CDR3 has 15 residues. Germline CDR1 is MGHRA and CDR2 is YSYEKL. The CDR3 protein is CASSPRAGDNGELFF. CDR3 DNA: TGCGCCAGCAGCCCGAGGGCAGGGGATAACGGGGAGCTGTTTTTT.

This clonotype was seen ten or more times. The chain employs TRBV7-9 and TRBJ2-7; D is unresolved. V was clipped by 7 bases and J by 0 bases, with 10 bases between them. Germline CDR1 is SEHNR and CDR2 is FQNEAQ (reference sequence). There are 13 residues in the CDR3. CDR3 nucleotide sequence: TGTGCCAGCATGGACCCAAGCTCCTACGAGCAGTACTTC. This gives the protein CASMDPSSYEQYF. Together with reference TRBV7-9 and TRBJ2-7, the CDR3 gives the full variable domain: DTGVSQNPRHKITKRGQNVTFRCDPISEHNRLYWYRQTLGQGPEFLTYFQNEAQLEKSRLLSDRFSAERPKGSFSTLEIQRTEQGDSAMYLCASMDPSSYEQYFGPGTRLTVT.

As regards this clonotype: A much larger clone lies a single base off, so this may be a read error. CDR3 loop: CASSSSGDKDTQYF. The CDR3 DNA reads TGCGCCAGCAGCTCGTCGGGAGACAAAGATACGCAGTATTTT. The J gene is TRBJ2-3, the V gene TRBV5-1, with D possibly matching TRBD2 (6 bases). Germline V gene sequence: CDR1 SGHRS, CDR2 YFSETQ. V was pared by 3 bases and J by 5 bases, with 13 bases between. The CDR3 consists of 14 residues.

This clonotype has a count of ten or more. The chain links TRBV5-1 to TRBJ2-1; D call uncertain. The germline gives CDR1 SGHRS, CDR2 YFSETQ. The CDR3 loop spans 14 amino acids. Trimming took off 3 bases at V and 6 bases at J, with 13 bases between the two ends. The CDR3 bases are TGCGCCAGCAGCTCCCTGACCCTTTCCAATGAGCAGTTCTTC. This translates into CASSSLTLSNEQFF.

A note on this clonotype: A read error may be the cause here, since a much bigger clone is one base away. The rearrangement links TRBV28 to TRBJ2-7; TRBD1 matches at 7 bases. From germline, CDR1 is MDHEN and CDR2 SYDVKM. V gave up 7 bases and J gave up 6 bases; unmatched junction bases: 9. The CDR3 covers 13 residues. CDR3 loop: CASITGDSREQYF. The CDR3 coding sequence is TGTGCCAGCATAACTGGGGACAGTCGCGAGCAGTACTTC.

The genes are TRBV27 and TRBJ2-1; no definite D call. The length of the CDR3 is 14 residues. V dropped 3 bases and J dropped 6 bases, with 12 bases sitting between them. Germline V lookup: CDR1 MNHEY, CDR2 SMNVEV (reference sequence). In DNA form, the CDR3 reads TGTGCCAGCAGTTTTTGGTGGTCCCCCAATGAGCAGTTCTTC. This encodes CASSFWWSPNEQFF.

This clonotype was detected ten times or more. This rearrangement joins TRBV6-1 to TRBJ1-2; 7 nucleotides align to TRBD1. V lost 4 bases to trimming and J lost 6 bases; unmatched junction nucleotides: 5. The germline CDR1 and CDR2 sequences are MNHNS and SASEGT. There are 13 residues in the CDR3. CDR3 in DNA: TGTGCCAGCAGTGTGGGACAGTTTAATGGCTACACCTTC. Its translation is CASSVGQFNGYTF.

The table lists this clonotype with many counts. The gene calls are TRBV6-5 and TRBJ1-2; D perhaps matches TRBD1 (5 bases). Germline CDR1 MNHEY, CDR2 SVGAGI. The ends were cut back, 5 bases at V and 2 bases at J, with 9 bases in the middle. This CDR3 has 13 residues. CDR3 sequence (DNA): TGTGCCAGCAGTGTGACAGAGAACTATGGCTACACCTTC. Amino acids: CASSVTENYGYTF.

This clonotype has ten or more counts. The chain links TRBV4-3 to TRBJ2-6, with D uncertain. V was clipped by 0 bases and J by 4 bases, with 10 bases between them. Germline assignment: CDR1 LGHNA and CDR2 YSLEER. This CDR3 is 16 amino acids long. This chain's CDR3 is CASSQDQPVGANVLTF. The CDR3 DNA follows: TGCGCCAGCAGCCAAGATCAACCGGTAGGGGCCAACGTCCTGACTTTC.

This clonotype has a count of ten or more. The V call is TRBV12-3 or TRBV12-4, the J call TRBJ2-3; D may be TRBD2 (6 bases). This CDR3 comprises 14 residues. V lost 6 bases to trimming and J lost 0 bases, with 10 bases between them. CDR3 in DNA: TGTGCCAGCAGATCCGGGACTAGCACAGATACGCAGTATTTT. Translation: CASRSGTSTDTQYF.

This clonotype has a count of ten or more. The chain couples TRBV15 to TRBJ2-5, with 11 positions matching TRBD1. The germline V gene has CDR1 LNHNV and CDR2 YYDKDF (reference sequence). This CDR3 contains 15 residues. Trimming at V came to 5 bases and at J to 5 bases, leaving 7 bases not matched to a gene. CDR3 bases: TGTGCCACCAGCCCACGGACAGGGGGCAGGGAGACCCAGTACTTC. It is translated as CATSPRTGGRETQYF. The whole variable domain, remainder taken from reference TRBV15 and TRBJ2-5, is DAMVIQNPRYQVTQFGKPVTLSCSQTLNHNVMYWYQQKSSQAPKLLFHYYDKDFNNEADTPDNFQSRRPNTSFCFLDIRSPGLGDTAMYLCATSPRTGGRETQYFGPGTRLLVL.